The T cell receptor beta chain under discussion was sequenced for a study of blood T cell repertoires in COVID-19. There are a few counts of this clone. Self-reported history from a screening survey and questionnaire set each donor's cohort. Germline CDR1 DFQATT, CDR2 SNEGSKA (reference sequence). The V end was cut by 3 bases, the J end by 2 bases, with 8 bases between. The CDR3 spans 12 residues. TCRdb keeps only in-frame clones here, not all; method: immunoSEQ multiplex PCR. The sample carries a few hundred thousand clones, around nine tenths recorded once. J is TRBJ2-7 and V is TRBV20-1; D is unresolved. This sequence was found in a woman between 25 and 40 years old who had recovered from COVID-19. Specimen: PBMCs or T cells enriched from blood (not recorded which). This CDR3 reads CSASAQTYEQYF. CDR3 nucleotide sequence: TGCAGTGCTAGTGCCCAGACCTACGAGCAGTACTTC.